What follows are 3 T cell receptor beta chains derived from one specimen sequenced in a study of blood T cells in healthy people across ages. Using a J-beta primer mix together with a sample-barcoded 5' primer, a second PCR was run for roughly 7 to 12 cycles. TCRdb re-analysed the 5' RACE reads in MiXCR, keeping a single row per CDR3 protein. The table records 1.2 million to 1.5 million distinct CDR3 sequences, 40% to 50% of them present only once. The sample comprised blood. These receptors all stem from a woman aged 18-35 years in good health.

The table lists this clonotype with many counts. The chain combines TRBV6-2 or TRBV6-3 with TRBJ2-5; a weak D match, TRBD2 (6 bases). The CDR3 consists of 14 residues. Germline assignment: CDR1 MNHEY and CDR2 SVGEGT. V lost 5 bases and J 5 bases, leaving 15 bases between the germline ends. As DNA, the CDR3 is TGTGCCAGCAGTCCCGGGACGGGGGTGGAGACCCAGTACTTC. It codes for CASSPGTGVETQYF.

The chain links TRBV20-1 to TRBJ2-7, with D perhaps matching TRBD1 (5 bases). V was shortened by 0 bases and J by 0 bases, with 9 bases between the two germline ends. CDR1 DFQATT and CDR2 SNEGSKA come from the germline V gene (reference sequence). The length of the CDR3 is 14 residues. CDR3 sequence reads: CSARDGAFSYEQYF. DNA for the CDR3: TGCAGTGCTAGAGATGGGGCATTCTCCTACGAGCAGTACTTC.

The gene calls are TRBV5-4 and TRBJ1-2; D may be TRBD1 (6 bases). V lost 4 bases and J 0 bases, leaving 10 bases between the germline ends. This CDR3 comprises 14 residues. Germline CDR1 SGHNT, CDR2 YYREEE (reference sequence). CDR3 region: CASSAPGANYGYTF. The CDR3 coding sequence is TGTGCCAGCAGCGCCCCAGGGGCTAACTATGGCTACACCTTC.